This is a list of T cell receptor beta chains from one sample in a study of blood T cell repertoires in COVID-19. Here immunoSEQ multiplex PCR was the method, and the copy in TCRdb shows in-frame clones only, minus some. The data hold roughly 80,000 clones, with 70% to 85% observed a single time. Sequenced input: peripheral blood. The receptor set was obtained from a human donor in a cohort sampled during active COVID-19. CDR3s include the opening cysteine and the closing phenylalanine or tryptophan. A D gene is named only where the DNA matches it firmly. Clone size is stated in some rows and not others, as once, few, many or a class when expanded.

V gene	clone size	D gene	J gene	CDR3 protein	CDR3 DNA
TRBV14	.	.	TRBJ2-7	CASSQDWIRAYEQYF	TGTGCCAGCAGCCAAGATTGGATCAGGGCCTACGAGCAGTACTTC
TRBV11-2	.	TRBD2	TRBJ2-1	CASSVRGGGYNEQFF	TGTGCCAGCAGCGTCCGGGGGGGCGGCTACAATGAGCAGTTCTTC
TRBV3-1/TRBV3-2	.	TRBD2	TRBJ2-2	CASSQLRGSTGELFF	TGTGCCAGCAGCCAACTGCGGGGGAGCACCGGGGAGCTGTTTTTT
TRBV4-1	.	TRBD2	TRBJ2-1	CASSQVGSGGYEQFF	TGCGCCAGCAGCCAAGTGGGTAGCGGGGGATATGAGCAGTTCTTC
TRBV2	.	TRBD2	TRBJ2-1	CASSYQRGGTREQFF	TGTGCCAGCAGTTATCAGCGGGGGGGGACGCGGGAGCAGTTCTTC
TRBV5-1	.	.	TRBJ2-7	CASSLARQAYYEQYF	TGCGCCAGCAGCTTGGCCCGGCAGGCATACTACGAGCAGTACTTC
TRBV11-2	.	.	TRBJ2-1	CASSTAAGMNEQFF	TGTGCCAGCAGCACAGCTGCAGGGATGAATGAGCAGTTCTTC
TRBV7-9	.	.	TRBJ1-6	CASSRQDRTPLHF	TGTGCCAGCAGCAGACAGGACCGCACACCCCTCCACTTT
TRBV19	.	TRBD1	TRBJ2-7	CASSMGTGRGLYEQYF	TGTGCCAGTAGTATGGGGACAGGGCGAGGGCTCTACGAGCAGTACTTC
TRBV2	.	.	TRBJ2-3	CASSEGGGTDTQYF	TGTGCCAGCAGTGAAGGGGGGGGCACAGATACGCAGTATTTT
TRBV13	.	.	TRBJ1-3	CASSLVAGSGNTIYF	TGTGCCAGCAGCTTAGTGGCAGGCTCTGGAAACACCATATATTTT
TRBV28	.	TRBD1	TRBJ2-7	CASSGLRTGIHEQYF	TGTGCCAGCAGTGGACTCAGGACAGGGATCCACGAGCAGTACTTC
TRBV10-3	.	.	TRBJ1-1	CAIRRGSGRTEAFF	TGTGCCATCAGGCGAGGCAGTGGGAGGACTGAAGCTTTCTTT
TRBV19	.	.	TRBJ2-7	CASSNQGAYEQYF	TGTGCCAGTAGTAACCAGGGCGCGTACGAGCAGTACTTC
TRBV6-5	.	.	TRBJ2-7	CASLQGSPYEQYF	TGTGCCAGCCTCCAGGGTTCCCCCTACGAGCAGTACTTC
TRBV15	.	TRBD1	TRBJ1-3	CATSRGDRGRGDTIYF	TGTGCCACCAGCAGAGGCGACAGGGGGCGCGGAGACACCATATATTTT
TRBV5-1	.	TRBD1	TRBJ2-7	CASGTGPTYEQYF	TGCGCCAGCGGGACAGGACCCACCTACGAGCAGTACTTC
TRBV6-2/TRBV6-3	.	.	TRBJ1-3	CASSYSAGPSSGNTIYF	TGTGCCAGCAGTTACTCCGCAGGGCCCAGCTCTGGAAACACCATATATTTT
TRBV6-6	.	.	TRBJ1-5	CASSYSSGTGVAPQHF	TGTGCCAGCAGTTACTCGAGTGGGACGGGGGTAGCGCCCCAGCATTTT
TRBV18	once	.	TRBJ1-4	CASSPPGVNEKLFF	TGTGCCAGCTCCCCACCAGGGGTTAATGAAAAACTGTTTTTT
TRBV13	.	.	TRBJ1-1	CASSSWWRGNTEAFF	TGTGCCAGCAGCTCCTGGTGGAGGGGGAACACTGAAGCTTTCTTT
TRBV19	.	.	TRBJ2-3	CASSIAGVVADTQYF	TGTGCCAGTAGTATAGCCGGGGTGGTGGCAGATACGCAGTATTTT
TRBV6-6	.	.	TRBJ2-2	CASSYGQGGRTGELFF	TGTGCCAGCAGTTACGGTCAGGGGGGAAGAACCGGGGAGCTGTTTTTT
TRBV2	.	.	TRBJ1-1	CASQGTNTEAFF	TGTGCCAGCCAGGGGACGAACACTGAAGCTTTCTTT
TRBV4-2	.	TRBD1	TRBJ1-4	CASSQRGQGDEKLFF	TGTGCCAGCAGCCAGCGGGGACAGGGGGATGAAAAACTGTTTTTT
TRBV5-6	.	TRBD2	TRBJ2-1	CASSLVVPGGNEQFF	TGTGCCAGCAGCCTGGTGGTCCCCGGGGGGAATGAGCAGTTCTTC
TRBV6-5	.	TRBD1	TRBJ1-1	CASRSTGITEAFF	TGTGCCAGCAGGTCGACAGGGATCACTGAAGCTTTCTTT
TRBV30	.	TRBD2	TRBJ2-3	CAWSVHGGGRYF	TGTGCCTGGAGTGTACACGGCGGGGGGCGGTATTTT
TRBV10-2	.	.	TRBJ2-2	CASSPTPKGVATAGELFF	TGCGCCAGCAGTCCAACCCCAAAGGGAGTCGCTACTGCCGGGGAGCTGTTTTTT
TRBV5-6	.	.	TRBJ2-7	CASSLDRGWQYF	TGTGCCAGCAGCTTGGACCGAGGGTGGCAGTACTTC
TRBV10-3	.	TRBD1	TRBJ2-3	CVISEYRGDTQYF	TGTGTCATCAGTGAGTACAGGGGAGATACGCAGTATTTT
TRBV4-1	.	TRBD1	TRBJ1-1	CASSRGPLGQGVGTEAFF	TGCGCCAGCAGCCGGGGCCCATTGGGACAGGGGGTTGGGACTGAAGCTTTCTTT
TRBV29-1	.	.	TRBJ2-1	CSYRENFNEQFF	TGCAGCTACCGGGAAAATTTCAATGAGCAGTTCTTC
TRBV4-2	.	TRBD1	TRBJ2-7	CASSPGQSYEQYF	TGTGCCAGCAGCCCGGGACAGTCCTACGAGCAGTACTTC
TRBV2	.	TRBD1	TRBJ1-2	CASRELQGAGGYTF	TGTGCCAGCAGAGAACTTCAGGGGGCCGGTGGCTACACCTTC
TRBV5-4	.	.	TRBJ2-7	CASSLDGGAAYEQYF	TGTGCCAGCAGCTTGGATGGCGGGGCTGCCTACGAGCAGTACTTC